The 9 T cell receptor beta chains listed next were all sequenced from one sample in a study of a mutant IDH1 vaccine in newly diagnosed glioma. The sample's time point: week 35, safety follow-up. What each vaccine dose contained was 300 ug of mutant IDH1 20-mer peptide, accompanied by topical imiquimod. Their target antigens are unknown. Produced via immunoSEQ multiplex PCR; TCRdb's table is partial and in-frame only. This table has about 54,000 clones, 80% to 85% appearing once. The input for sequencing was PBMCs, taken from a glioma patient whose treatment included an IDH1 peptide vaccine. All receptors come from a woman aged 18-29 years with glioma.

The CDR3 DNA sequence: TGTGCCAGCTCACCACGGGCGGGGGAAGAGACCCAGTACTTC. Encoded protein: CASSPRAGEETQYF. The chain couples TRBV18 to TRBJ2-5; 7 nucleotides match TRBD2. The germline V gene has CDR1 KGHSH and CDR2 LQKENI. The V segment lost 1 base and the J segment 3 bases; nucleotides outside the gene matches: 2. The CDR3 is made up of 14 amino acids.

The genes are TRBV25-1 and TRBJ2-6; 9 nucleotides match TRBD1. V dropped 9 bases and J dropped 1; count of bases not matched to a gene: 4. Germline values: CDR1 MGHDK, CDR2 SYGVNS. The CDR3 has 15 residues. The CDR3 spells CARGTGSSGANVLTF. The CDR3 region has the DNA TGTGCCAGGGGGACAGGGTCGTCTGGGGCCAACGTCCTGACTTTC.

CDR3 sequence reads: CASSRGDRAGGETQYF. The CDR3 DNA reads TGCGCCAGCAGCCGAGGAGACAGGGCCGGCGGAGAGACCCAGTACTTC. The chain has TRBV4-3 and TRBJ2-5, with TRBD1 matching over 7 bases. The CDR3 covers 16 residues. V was pared by 4 bases and J by 4 bases, with 12 bases of the junction left unmatched. Germline V gene sequence: CDR1 LGHNA, CDR2 YSLEER.

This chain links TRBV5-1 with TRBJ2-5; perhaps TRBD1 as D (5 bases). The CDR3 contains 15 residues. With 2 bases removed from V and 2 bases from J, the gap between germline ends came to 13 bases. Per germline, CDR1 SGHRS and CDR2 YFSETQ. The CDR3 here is CASSFGKAGQETQYF. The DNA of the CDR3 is TGCGCCAGCAGCTTTGGCAAGGCAGGGCAAGAGACCCAGTACTTC.

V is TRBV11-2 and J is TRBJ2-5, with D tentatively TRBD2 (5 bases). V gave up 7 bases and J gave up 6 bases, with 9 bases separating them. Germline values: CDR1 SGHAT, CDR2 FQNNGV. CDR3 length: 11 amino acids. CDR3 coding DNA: TGTGCCAGCACCGGGGTTCAGACCCAGTACTTC. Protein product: CASTGVQTQYF.

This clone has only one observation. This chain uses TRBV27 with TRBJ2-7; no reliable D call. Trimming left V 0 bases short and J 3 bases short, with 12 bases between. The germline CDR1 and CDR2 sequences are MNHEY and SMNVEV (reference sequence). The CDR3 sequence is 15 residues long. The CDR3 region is CASSLSAGSGYEQYF. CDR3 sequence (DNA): TGTGCCAGCAGTTTATCCGCAGGATCGGGCTACGAGCAGTACTTC.

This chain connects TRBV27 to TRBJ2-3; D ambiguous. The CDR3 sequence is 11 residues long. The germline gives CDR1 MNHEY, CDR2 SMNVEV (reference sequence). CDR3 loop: CGVSGPDTQYF. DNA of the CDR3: TGTGGGGTATCAGGTCCAGATACGCAGTATTTT.

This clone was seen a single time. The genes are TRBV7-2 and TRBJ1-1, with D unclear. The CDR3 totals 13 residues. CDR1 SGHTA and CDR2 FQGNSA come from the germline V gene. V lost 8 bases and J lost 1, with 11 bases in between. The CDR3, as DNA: TGTGCCAGCGGATACGGCCGGAACACTGAAGCTTTCTTT. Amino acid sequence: CASGYGRNTEAFF.

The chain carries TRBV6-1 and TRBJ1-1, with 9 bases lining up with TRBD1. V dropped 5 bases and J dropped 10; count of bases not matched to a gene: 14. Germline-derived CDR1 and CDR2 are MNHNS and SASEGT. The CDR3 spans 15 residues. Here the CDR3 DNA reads TGTGCCAGCAGTCCGATGGGGACAGGGAAGGGTAGAGCTTTCTTT. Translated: CASSPMGTGKGRAFF.